One T cell receptor (beta chain) is described in this entry. The antigen it binds to is not known. No much larger clonotype is one base removed from it; base qualities were not supplied. The library was obtained by RACE. Data came from a NextSeq 500. During library preparation, unique molecular identifiers were attached to individual cDNA molecules so that TCRs could be counted quantitatively and reproducibly. For every blood RNA sample, sequencing covered both the TCR alpha and TCR beta chains. Regarding the original processing steps: The median number of TCRs per sample was 95,638, ranging from roughly 20,000 to 700,000. V, J and CDR3 annotation of the TCR reads was performed with the Decombinator software suite. To make PS versus PT1 abundance plots, every sample was subsampled to the same number of TCRs (28,000). Expanded TCRs were defined as absent before sensitization and observed at least eight times at the 2-week time point. In TCRdb, the public reads were trimmed at Q25 with fastp and aligned with MiXCR, with productive beta chains retained. Duplicate CDR3 protein sequences are folded into a single record with the most common DNA and genes. Here the V and J calls rest on TCRdb's processing, not on the authors' analysis. The sample table records 150,000 to 200,000 distinct CDR3 sequences; around 30% of these occur just once. Of the sample, less than 3% is held by the ten largest clones.

The record originates from a study of human T cells and chemical hapten exposure (dated by TCRdb to about 2021). Turning to the overall study: For sensitization, 2% DPC in acetone was applied to a 2 cm by 2 cm area of upper inner arm skin. Patients additionally received weekly therapeutic DPC doses to the scalp throughout the approximately 25-week study period. Patient blood was sampled pre-sensitization (week 0) and at 2, 6 and about 24 weeks after DPC sensitization. Some 29 alopecia patients gave blood for TCR sequencing at one to four time points (pre-sensitization, 2, 6 and 24 weeks). Libraries were pooled for sequencing, and per-sample TCR yields varied mainly because of small differences in library volumes within the pool. Patch tests used Finn chambers with 0.01% DPC on the upper back, scored after 6 days by International Contact Dermatitis Research Group standards. In alopecia patients, the study followed how the peripheral blood TCR repertoire changed in vivo over primary and secondary sensitization to diphenylcyclopropenone (DPC), a hapten. Alopecia areata with under or over 50% scalp involvement, alopecia totalis and alopecia universalis were represented in the patient cohort, which was mostly female. Overall study results and their limits: A positive correlation was found between the number of PT1 expanded TCRs and patch test score, with significance reached at thresholds 8, 16 and 32 but not 4. The number of TCRs above 1 in 1000 frequency did not change with DPC sensitization; there was no evidence of global repertoire structure alterations. After repeated subsampling, changes were observed in the strength of the expansion versus patch-test correlation and in the threshold at which the correlation became significant. Alopecia, a presumed autoimmune disease, was present in all patients, so the immune response of the patients might differ from that of healthy individuals. Expanded TCRs formed significantly more large CDR3 similarity clusters than pre-sensitization or healthy control sets, consistent with antigen-driven responses.

The CDR3 goes from the cysteine to the phenylalanine over 13 residues. Only CDR3 DNA remains: 39 bases, in frame from the first base. Relative to germline, V is 7 bases shorter and J is 2 bases shorter, with 12 bases between their ends. The germline V gene specifies ENHRY as CDR1 and SYGVKD as CDR2. This specimen's time point label, per the study, means: pre-sensitization, week 0. The intended sense of this specimen's treatment or condition label: therapeutic diphenylcyclopropenone sensitization with weekly scalp DPC. Blood at each patch-test visit was drawn before the patch test was applied. To be eligible, patients had to be aged 18 to 70, diagnosed with alopecia and judged suitable for DPC therapy, while pregnant patients were excluded. Unfractionated whole blood was collected in Tempus Blood RNA tubes, and total RNA was extracted from that blood.

The clonotype was recovered from a young woman with alopecia areata. Some clones in this sample may be carry-over from other donors' samples. Here the sequenced sample was whole blood, taken in connection with sensitization to the hapten diphenylcyclopropenone (DPC). The chain employs TRBV10-3 and TRBJ2-7, with a tentative D call of TRBD1 or TRBD2, each matching 5 bases. This receptor carries the CDR3 CAITRDGAYEQYF. Here is the DNA: TGTGCCATCACCCGGGACGGTGCCTACGAGCAGTACTTC.